This T cell receptor beta chain was sequenced during a study of a mutant IDH1 vaccine in newly diagnosed glioma. For the study at large: The patients were given eight vaccinations, one each in weeks 1, 3, 5, 7, 11, 15, 19 and 23.

Indicated time point: week 23, last vaccination. All doses held 300 ug of mutant IDH1 20-mer peptide, with topical imiquimod. This CDR3 is 14 amino acids long. The V gene lost 6 bases and the J gene lost 0 bases, with 10 bases spanning the gap. Germline CDR1 MNHNY, CDR2 SVGAGI (reference sequence). The method was immunoSEQ multiplex PCR; TCRdb's version includes in-frame clones alone and lacks a portion of them. The data contain under 45,000 clones, under 80% of them singletons. As for this clone: The antigen remains unidentified.

The sample consisted of PBMCs, taken from a glioma patient whose treatment included an IDH1 peptide vaccine. This rearrangement joins TRBV6-6 to TRBJ2-3; perhaps TRBD2 as D (6 bases). The TCR originated in a man over 45 with glioma. CDR3 DNA sequence: TGTGCCAGCAGACCGGGAGCCAGCACAGATACGCAGTATTTT. Encoded protein: CASRPGASTDTQYF.